This paragraph reports one TCR beta chain. These data originate in a study of blood T cell repertoires in COVID-19. Study-wide context: Samples taken during acute and convalescent COVID-19 were collected in the United States, Italy and Spain.

The CDR3 extends over 15 amino acids. V was clipped by 2 bases and J by 5 bases; unmatched bases: 7. Germline V gene sequence: CDR1 SGHDT, CDR2 YYEEEE. Original data processing: Scientists estimated how many nucleated cells there were by amplifying reference gene primers. Sequencing was performed with immunoSEQ multiplex PCR; in TCRdb, only in-frame clones are kept and a portion is missing. That table supplies the V and J calls and clone size; D and trimming were determined from the DNA. The sample contains hundreds of thousands of clones, just over 85% of which appear only once. This chain connects TRBV5-6 to TRBJ1-1; 9 nucleotides line up with TRBD1. What was sequenced was peripheral blood. The receptor comes from a woman aged 25 to 39 with active or convalescent COVID-19. This CDR3 reads CASSFPGQGYTEAFF. CDR3 coding DNA: TGTGCCAGCAGCTTTCCGGGACAGGGATATACTGAAGCTTTCTTT.